The entry that follows covers one TCR beta chain sequence. Its antigen is unknown. These data originate in a study of T cell repertoires and HLA-DP antigens. As for the study in general: Alloreactive CD4+ T cells targeted HLA-DP on transduced HeLa. Average DNA input: roughly 230 ng for CD137+CD4+ sorts, approximately 1,100 ng pre-culture.

V shed 5 bases and J shed 1 base, with 14 bases lying between them. Germline CDR1 reads SNHLY; CDR2 reads FYNNEI. The CDR3 runs to 15 residues. Amplification used primers for 54 TRBV and 13 TRBJ segments. The assay was immunoSEQ multiplex PCR, and TCRdb's table has in-frame clones only and misses some. The table has 85,000 to 90,000 clones, about 89% seen once. The specimen sequenced was CD4+ T cells from PBMCs. The chain has TRBV2 and TRBJ1-1; TRBD1 is a possible D gene (6 bases). This TCR came from a man aged 45 to 65 in good health and CMV-seronegative. The CDR3 DNA follows: TGTGCCAGCAGTCCCGAAGGGGGGGGGAACACTGAAGCTTTCTTT. It specifies CASSPEGGGNTEAFF.